Shown below are 29 T cell receptor beta chains from a single sample sequenced in a study of blood T cell repertoires in COVID-19. Only in-frame clones appear in the TCRdb table, and some are missing; sequencing was by immunoSEQ multiplex PCR. The sample consists of around 150,000 clones, 70% to 90% of them appearing once. Sequences were obtained from PBMCs or T cells enriched from blood (not recorded which). The receptors were sampled from a woman aged 45-59 years who had recovered from COVID-19.

Only one count was recorded for this clone. This chain links TRBV4-3 with TRBJ1-5; 7 positions agree with TRBD1. Trimming took 0 bases from V and 1 from J; bases not matched to a gene: 6. CDR3 length: 17 amino acids. Per germline, CDR1 LGHNA and CDR2 YSLEER. CDR3 amino acids: CASSQEAAGGSNQPQHF. The CDR3 DNA is TGCGCCAGCAGCCAAGAGGCGGCAGGGGGAAGCAATCAGCCCCAGCATTTT.

This chain uses TRBV19 with TRBJ2-1, with TRBD2 as a possible D gene (5 bases). Deletions cut 5 bases from V and 3 bases from J, with 14 bases between. The CDR3 is 15 residues long. Germline V lookup: CDR1 LNHDA, CDR2 SQIVND (reference sequence). The CDR3 nucleotides are TGTGCCAGTAGTGTCGGGCCCGGGAACTACAATGAGCAGTTCTTC. The encoded protein is CASSVGPGNYNEQFF.

The chain is built from TRBV19 and TRBJ1-5; no reliable D call. V dropped 1 base and J dropped 4 bases, with 14 bases sitting between them. The CDR3 is 16 amino acids. Germline-derived CDR1 and CDR2 are LNHDA and SQIVND (reference sequence). The CDR3 coding sequence is TGTGCCAGTAGTATAGGGAGAGGTTCCGAGAATCAGCCCCAGCATTTT. It specifies CASSIGRGSENQPQHF.

There are a few counts of this clone. The chain uses TRBV9 and TRBJ1-2; D gene unclear. Germline-derived CDR1 and CDR2 are SGDLS and YYNGEE. Trimming shortened V by 4 bases and J by 1 base, and 14 bases separated the two germline ends. This CDR3 comprises 15 residues. CDR3 sequence reads: CASSFNSLYNYGYTF. The CDR3 bases are TGTGCCAGCAGCTTTAACAGCCTATATAACTATGGCTACACCTTC.

This chain joins TRBV19 and TRBJ2-1; a weak D match, TRBD1 (6 bases). Looked up from germline, CDR1 is LNHDA and CDR2 is SQIVND (reference sequence). This CDR3 region has 12 residues. V lost 6 bases to trimming and J lost 3 bases, with 6 bases between them. As DNA, the CDR3 is TGTGCCAGTAGGACAGGCTACAATGAGCAGTTCTTC. It encodes CASRTGYNEQFF. Combining the CDR3 with reference TRBV19 and TRBJ2-1 gives the whole variable domain DGGITQSPKYLFRKEGQNVTLSCEQNLNHDAMYWYRQDPGQGLRLIYYSQIVNDFQKGDIAEGYSVSREKKESFPLTVTSAQKNPTAFYLCASRTGYNEQFFGPGTRLTVL.

The chain recombines TRBV7-9 with TRBJ2-3; D is uncertain. The ends were cut back, 2 bases at V and 6 bases at J, with 3 bases in the middle. The length of the CDR3 is 11 residues. Germline V gene sequence: CDR1 SEHNR, CDR2 FQNEAQ (reference sequence). CDR3 protein: CASSLSDTQYF. In nucleotides, the CDR3 is TGTGCCAGCAGCTTATCGGATACGCAGTATTTT.

The rearrangement uses TRBV27 and TRBJ2-7; D is possibly TRBD1 (5 bases). The germline gives CDR1 MNHEY, CDR2 SMNVEV (reference sequence). The ends were cut back, 2 bases at V and 4 bases at J, with 9 bases in the middle. This CDR3 is built from 13 residues. CDR3 residues: CASSLVGLYEQYF. The DNA for the CDR3 is TGTGCCAGCAGTTTAGTGGGGCTGTACGAGCAGTACTTC.

This clone was observed a few times. This chain links TRBV7-9 with TRBJ1-1; 11 bases map to TRBD1. CDR3 length: 16 amino acids. Per the germline V gene, CDR1 is SEHNR and CDR2 is FQNEAQ (reference sequence). Losses at the gene ends were 5 bases for V and 1 base for J; bases not matched to a gene: 6. The CDR3 nucleotides read TGTGCCAGCAGCGCCGGGACAGGGGGTAGGAACACTGAAGCTTTCTTT. It encodes CASSAGTGGRNTEAFF.

V is TRBV27 and J is TRBJ1-6; D not certain. Germline loops: CDR1 MNHEY, CDR2 SMNVEV (reference sequence). This CDR3 has 15 residues. The ends were cut back, 4 bases at V and 1 base at J, with 8 bases in the middle. This CDR3 reads CASSYAESYNSPLHF. CDR3 DNA: TGTGCCAGCAGTTACGCGGAGTCCTATAATTCACCCCTCCACTTT.

V and J are TRBV7-2 and TRBJ1-2; D is uncertain. V was pared by 0 bases and J by 8 bases, with 16 bases between. CDR1 is SGHTA, CDR2 FQGNSA, per germline. The CDR3 contains 15 residues. CDR3 sequence reads: CASSLASGRGRGYTF. The CDR3 nucleotides are TGTGCCAGCAGCTTAGCGTCTGGGCGGGGAAGGGGCTACACCTTC.

The genes are TRBV6-5 and TRBJ2-2, with D perhaps TRBD2 (6 bases). This CDR3 region has 13 residues. Germline V gives CDR1 MNHEY, CDR2 SVGAGI. With 8 bases removed from V and 5 bases from J, the gap between germline ends came to 12 bases. The DNA of the CDR3 is TGTGCCAGCGGGTTAGCGGTAACCGGGGAGCTGTTTTTT. This codes for CASGLAVTGELFF.

The CDR3 region is CASSVGPGIGHYGYTF. The CDR3 DNA reads TGTGCCAGCAGCGTAGGCCCAGGGATCGGCCACTATGGCTACACCTTC. The chain uses TRBV9 and TRBJ1-2; D possibly corresponds to TRBD1 (5 bases). The V end was cut by 0 bases, the J end by 3 bases, with 15 bases between. The CDR3 is 16 amino acids. CDR1 and CDR2 (germline): SGDLS, YYNGEE.

The genes are TRBV7-8 and TRBJ2-7; D might be TRBD1 (7 bases). CDR1 and CDR2 from the germline V gene are SGHVS and FQNEAQ. Deletions cut 7 bases from V and 2 bases from J, with 12 bases between. The CDR3 spans 13 residues. In DNA, the CDR3 is TGTGCCAGCAAGACCAGGGGGGCCTACGAGCAGTACTTC. Protein sequence: CASKTRGAYEQYF.

V gene TRBV6-4 combines with J gene TRBJ2-1; 16 nucleotides agree with TRBD2. This CDR3 has 18 amino acids. Germline-derived CDR1 and CDR2 are MRHNA and SNTAGT. The J segment lost 0 bases and the V segment lost 7 bases, leaving 6 bases of the junction unmatched. The CDR3 DNA follows: TGTGCCAGCACCGGGACTAGCGGGGGGGAACGCTCCTACAATGAGCAGTTCTTC. It codes for CASTGTSGGERSYNEQFF.

The rearrangement joins TRBV19 to TRBJ1-2; D gene unclear. The CDR3 covers 14 residues. V dropped 3 bases and J dropped 2 bases, with 10 bases sitting between them. CDR1 and CDR2 from the germline V gene are LNHDA and SQIVND (reference sequence). CDR3 sequence (DNA): TGTGCCAGTAGTATTTCTAACCAAAACTATGGCTACACCTTC. Its translation: CASSISNQNYGYTF. The variable domain in full, completed from reference TRBV19 and TRBJ1-2, reads DGGITQSPKYLFRKEGQNVTLSCEQNLNHDAMYWYRQDPGQGLRLIYYSQIVNDFQKGDIAEGYSVSREKKESFPLTVTSAQKNPTAFYLCASSISNQNYGYTFGSGTRLTVV.

The V call is TRBV7-2, the J call TRBJ1-2; D is uncertain. Germline loops: CDR1 SGHTA, CDR2 FQGNSA. CDR3 length: 13 amino acids. V shed 1 base and J shed 6 bases, with 9 bases lying between them. CDR3 residues: CASSLERNNGYTF. CDR3 nucleotide sequence: TGTGCCAGCAGCTTAGAGAGGAACAATGGCTACACCTTC. The variable domain in full, with the rest retrieved from reference TRBV7-2 and TRBJ1-2, is GAGVSQSPSNKVTEKGKDVELRCDPISGHTALYWYRQSLGQGLEFLIYFQGNSAPDKSGLPSDRFSAERTGGSVSTLTIQRTQQEDSAVYLCASSLERNNGYTFGSGTRLTVV.

Here the CDR3 reads CASSLKGAPRAFF. The CDR3, as DNA: TGTGCCAGCAGCTTAAAGGGGGCTCCCCGAGCTTTCTTT. The rearrangement links TRBV7-2 to TRBJ1-1; TRBD1 matches at 7 bases. Trimming cost V 2 bases and J 10 bases; bases outside gene matches: 7. There are 13 residues in the CDR3. The V gene's germline CDR1 is SGHTA and CDR2 FQGNSA.

The chain employs TRBV5-1 and TRBJ1-2; tentatively, D is TRBD1 (5 bases). The germline V and J ends were trimmed by 4 bases and 8 bases, with 15 bases remaining between them. The CDR3 has 13 residues. From germline, CDR1 is SGHRS and CDR2 YFSETQ. For the CDR3, the DNA is TGCGCCAGCAGCCTGGAAGGGGCGAGAGGCTACACCTTC. Residues: CASSLEGARGYTF.

The rearrangement links TRBV7-9 to TRBJ2-1, with 9 positions matching TRBD1. Germline V gene lookup returns CDR1 SEHNR and CDR2 FQNEAQ (reference sequence). The J segment lost 4 bases and the V segment lost 4 bases, leaving 2 bases of the junction unmatched. The length of the CDR3 is 14 residues. The CDR3 DNA is TGTGCCAGCAGCTCGGGACAGGGATACAATGAGCAGTTCTTC. Protein: CASSSGQGYNEQFF.

This clone was recorded only once. V gene TRBV7-2 combines with J gene TRBJ1-1; unclear D gene. CDR1 is SGHTA and CDR2 is FQGNSA in the germline V gene. The CDR3 length is 14 residues. V lost 4 bases and J 2 bases, leaving 11 bases between the germline ends. The CDR3 bases are TGTGCCAGCAGCTCTGATGGGCTCAACACTGAAGCTTTCTTT. Encoded protein: CASSSDGLNTEAFF.

The chain employs TRBV18 and TRBJ2-7; weak D call: TRBD1 (5 bases). The CDR3 has 15 amino acids. Looked up from germline, CDR1 is KGHSH and CDR2 is LQKENI. The V and J ends lost 1 base and 0 bases respectively, with 10 bases between them. CDR3 DNA: TGTGCCAGCTCACCACTAGACAGCCCCTCCTACGAGCAGTACTTC. Translated: CASSPLDSPSYEQYF.

J is TRBJ1-6 and V is TRBV7-2; no firm D call. The CDR3 is made up of 18 amino acids. V was shortened by 1 base and J by 3 bases, with 16 bases between the two germline ends. Germline values: CDR1 SGHTA, CDR2 FQGNSA. The CDR3 bases are TGTGCCAGCAGCTTAGGGTTGGTGGGAGTGGGCTATAATTCACCCCTCCACTTT. Protein product: CASSLGLVGVGYNSPLHF.

This sequence joins TRBV7-7 and TRBJ2-2, with D perhaps TRBD1 (6 bases). Deletions cut 5 bases from V and 4 bases from J, with 14 bases between. Per the germline V gene, CDR1 is SSHAT and CDR2 is FNYEAQ (reference sequence). The CDR3 runs to 15 residues. CDR3 loop: CASSLDRTATGELFF. The CDR3 DNA follows: TGTGCCAGCAGCCTTGACAGGACTGCCACCGGGGAGCTGTTTTTT.

The gene calls are TRBV5-6 and TRBJ1-6; TRBD1 matches 7 bases. The germline CDR1 and CDR2 sequences are SGHDT and YYEEEE. Trimming took 4 bases from V and 6 from J; bases not matched to a gene: 13. The CDR3 contains 17 residues. In DNA form, the CDR3 reads TGTGCCAGCAGCGTATTGACAGGGCCACCCCTTAATTCACCCCTCCACTTT. This gives the protein CASSVLTGPPLNSPLHF.

This clone was recorded only once. The rearrangement uses TRBV7-9 and TRBJ2-3; 7 bases fit TRBD1. The J segment lost 0 bases and the V segment lost 4 bases, leaving 4 bases of the junction unmatched. This CDR3 region has 15 residues. CDR1 and CDR2 (germline): SEHNR, FQNEAQ (reference sequence). The CDR3 here is CASSWGQLSTDTQYF. As DNA, the CDR3 is TGTGCCAGCAGCTGGGGACAGCTTAGCACAGATACGCAGTATTTT.

This sequence joins TRBV4-1 and TRBJ1-4; no firm D call. CDR1 is MGHRA, CDR2 YSYEKL, per germline. The germline V and J ends were trimmed by 1 base and 6 bases, with 9 bases remaining between them. CDR3 length equals 14 residues. The CDR3 DNA reads as TGCGCCAGCAGCCAAGCGGAGCCCGATGAAAAACTGTTTTTT. It translates to CASSQAEPDEKLFF.

J is TRBJ2-1 and V is TRBV4-2; the D gene is possibly TRBD1 (6 bases). Looked up from germline, CDR1 is LGHNA and CDR2 is YNFKEQ. The CDR3 spans 15 residues. Trimming removed 6 bases at V and 2 bases at J, with 14 bases between. The CDR3 DNA reads as TGTGCCAGCAGTAGACAGGTAGGGACCTACAATGAGCAGTTCTTC. It translates to CASSRQVGTYNEQFF.

V gene TRBV5-6 combines with J gene TRBJ1-2, with D tentatively TRBD1 (6 bases). The V end was cut by 4 bases, the J end by 4 bases, with 14 bases between. Germline V gene lookup returns CDR1 SGHDT and CDR2 YYEEEE. This CDR3 has 14 amino acids. The DNA of the CDR3 is TGTGCCAGCAGCCCGCAGGACAGCCTCTATGGCTACACCTTC. It specifies CASSPQDSLYGYTF.

V is TRBV7-2 and J is TRBJ2-1, with D possibly matching TRBD2 (6 bases). Trimming took off 1 base at V and 7 bases at J, with 11 bases between the two ends. The CDR3 length is 14 residues. Germline lookup yields CDR1 SGHTA and CDR2 FQGNSA. DNA of the CDR3: TGTGCCAGCAGCTTAGTTGCTAGCGATAATGAGCAGTTCTTC. It specifies CASSLVASDNEQFF.